What follows is one T cell receptor beta chain and its context. The data belong to a study of shared clonotypes between healthy human individuals. The CDR3 has 14 residues. V lost 2 bases to trimming and J lost 6 bases, with 10 bases between them. From germline, CDR1 is SNHLY and CDR2 FYNNEI. Sequenced by immunoSEQ multiplex PCR; TCRdb stores in-frame clones only, minus some. Counted here are 2,500,000 or so clones, approximately 94% occurring once; the ten biggest clones make up under 0.15%. The rearrangement links TRBV2 to TRBJ2-2, with D perhaps TRBD1 (5 bases). The sample was naive CD4+ T cells sorted from blood. Subset given: CD45RA+ positively selected. The receptor was isolated from a man aged 18-30 years in good health. In nucleotides, the CDR3 is TGTGCCAGCAGTGAACAGGGTCCAGCCGGGGAGCTGTTTTTT. Translation: CASSEQGPAGELFF.